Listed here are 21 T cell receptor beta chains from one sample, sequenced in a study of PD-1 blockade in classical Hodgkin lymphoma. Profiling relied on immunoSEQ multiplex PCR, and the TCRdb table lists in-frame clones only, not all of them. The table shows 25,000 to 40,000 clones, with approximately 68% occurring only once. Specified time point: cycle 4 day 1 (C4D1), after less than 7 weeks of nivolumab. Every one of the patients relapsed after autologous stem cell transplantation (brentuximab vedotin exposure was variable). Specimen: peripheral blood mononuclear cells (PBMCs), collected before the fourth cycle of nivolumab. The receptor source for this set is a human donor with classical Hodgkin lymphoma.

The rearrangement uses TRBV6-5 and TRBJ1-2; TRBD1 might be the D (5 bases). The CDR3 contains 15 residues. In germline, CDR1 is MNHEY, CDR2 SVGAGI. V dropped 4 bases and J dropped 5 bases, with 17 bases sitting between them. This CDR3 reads CASSLSSRGIYGYTF. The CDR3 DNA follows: TGTGCCAGCAGTTTAAGTTCACGGGGGATTTATGGCTACACCTTC.

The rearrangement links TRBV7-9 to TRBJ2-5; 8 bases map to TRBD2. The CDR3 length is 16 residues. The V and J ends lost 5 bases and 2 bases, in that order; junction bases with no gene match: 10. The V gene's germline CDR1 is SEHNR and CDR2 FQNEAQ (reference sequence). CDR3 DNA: TGTGCCAGCAGCCTGTCCAGCGGGGGCAAGCAAGAGACCCAGTACTTC. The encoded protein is CASSLSSGGKQETQYF.

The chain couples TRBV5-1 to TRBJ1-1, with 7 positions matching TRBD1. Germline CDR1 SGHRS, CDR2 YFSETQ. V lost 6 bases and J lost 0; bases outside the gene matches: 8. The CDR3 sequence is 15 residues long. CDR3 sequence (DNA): TGCGCCAGCACTGAAAACAGGGGAATGAACACTGAAGCTTTCTTT. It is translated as CASTENRGMNTEAFF.

In DNA, the CDR3 is TGTGCCAGCAGCCAACCCGACTACGAGCAGTACTTC. Its translation is CASSQPDYEQYF. The chain has TRBV4-2 and TRBJ2-7; D is unresolved. This CDR3 spans 12 amino acids. V dropped 2 bases and J dropped 3 bases, with 5 bases sitting between them. Germline assignment: CDR1 LGHNA and CDR2 YNFKEQ.

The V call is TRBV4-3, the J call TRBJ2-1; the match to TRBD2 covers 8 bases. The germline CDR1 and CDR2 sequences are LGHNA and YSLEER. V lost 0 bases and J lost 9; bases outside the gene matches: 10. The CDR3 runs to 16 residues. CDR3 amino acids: CASSQEVSGGKGEQFF. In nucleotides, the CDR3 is TGCGCCAGCAGCCAAGAAGTATCGGGGGGGAAAGGTGAGCAGTTCTTC.

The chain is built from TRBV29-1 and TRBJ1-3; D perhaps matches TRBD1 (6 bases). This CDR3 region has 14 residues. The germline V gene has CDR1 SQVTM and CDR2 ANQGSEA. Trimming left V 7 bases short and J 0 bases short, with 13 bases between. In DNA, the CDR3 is TGCAGCGCCAGAGACAGGAGCTCTGGAAACACCATATATTTT. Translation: CSARDRSSGNTIYF.

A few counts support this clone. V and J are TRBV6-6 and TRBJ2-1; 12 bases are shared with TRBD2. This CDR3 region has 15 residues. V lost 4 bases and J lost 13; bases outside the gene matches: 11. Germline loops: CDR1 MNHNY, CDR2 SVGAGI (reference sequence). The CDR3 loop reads CASSSPASGGARQFF. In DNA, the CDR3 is TGTGCCAGCAGTTCCCCGGCTAGCGGGGGGGCCAGACAGTTCTTC.

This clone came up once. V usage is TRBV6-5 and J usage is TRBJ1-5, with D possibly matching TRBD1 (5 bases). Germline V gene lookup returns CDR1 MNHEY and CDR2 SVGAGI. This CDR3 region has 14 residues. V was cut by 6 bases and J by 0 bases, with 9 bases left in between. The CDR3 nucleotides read TGTGCCAGCAGGCCAGGGATTAGCAATCAGCCCCAGCATTTT. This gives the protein CASRPGISNQPQHF.

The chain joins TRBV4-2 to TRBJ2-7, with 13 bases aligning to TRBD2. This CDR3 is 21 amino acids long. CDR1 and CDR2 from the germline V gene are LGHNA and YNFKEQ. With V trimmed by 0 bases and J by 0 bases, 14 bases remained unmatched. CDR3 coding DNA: TGTGCCAGCAGCCAAGATCAGGCGGGACTAGCGGGATTCCGTACCTCCTACGAGCAGTACTTC. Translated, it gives CASSQDQAGLAGFRTSYEQYF.

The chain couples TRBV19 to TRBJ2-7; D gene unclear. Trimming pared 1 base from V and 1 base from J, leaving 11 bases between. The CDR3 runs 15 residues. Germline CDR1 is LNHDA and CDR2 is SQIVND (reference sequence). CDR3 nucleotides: TGTGCCAGTAGTATAGGATGGGCAGGATCCTACGAGCAGTACTTC. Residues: CASSIGWAGSYEQYF.

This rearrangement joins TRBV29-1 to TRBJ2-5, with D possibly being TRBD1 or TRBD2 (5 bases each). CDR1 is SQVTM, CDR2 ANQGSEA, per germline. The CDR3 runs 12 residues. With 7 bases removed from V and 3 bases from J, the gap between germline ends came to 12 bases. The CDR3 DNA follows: TGCAGCGGGGGGTACAGCGAAGAGACCCAGTACTTC. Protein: CSGGYSEETQYF.

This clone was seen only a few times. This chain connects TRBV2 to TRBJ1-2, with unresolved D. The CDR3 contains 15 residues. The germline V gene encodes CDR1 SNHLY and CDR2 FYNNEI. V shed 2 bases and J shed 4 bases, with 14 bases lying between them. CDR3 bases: TGTGCCAGCAGTGAATCGGGAGCTGGGTTCTATGGCTACACCTTC. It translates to CASSESGAGFYGYTF.

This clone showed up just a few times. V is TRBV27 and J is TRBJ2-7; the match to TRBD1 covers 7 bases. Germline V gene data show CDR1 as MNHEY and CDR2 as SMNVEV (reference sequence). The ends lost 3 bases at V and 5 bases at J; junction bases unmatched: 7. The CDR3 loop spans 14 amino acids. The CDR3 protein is CASSFRYTGDEQYF. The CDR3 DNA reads TGTGCCAGCAGTTTCAGATATACAGGGGACGAGCAGTACTTC.

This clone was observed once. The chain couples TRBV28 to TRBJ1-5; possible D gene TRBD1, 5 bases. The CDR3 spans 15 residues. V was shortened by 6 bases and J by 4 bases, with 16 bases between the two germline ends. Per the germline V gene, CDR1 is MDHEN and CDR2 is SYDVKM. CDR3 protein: CASSPLMTENQPQHF. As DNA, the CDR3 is TGTGCCAGCAGCCCACTTATGACAGAAAATCAGCCCCAGCATTTT. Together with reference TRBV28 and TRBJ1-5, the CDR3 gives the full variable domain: DVKVTQSSRYLVKRTGEKVFLECVQDMDHENMFWYRQDPGLGLRLIYFSYDVKMKEKGDIPEGYSVSREKKERFSLILESASTNQTSMYLCASSPLMTENQPQHFGDGTRLSIL.

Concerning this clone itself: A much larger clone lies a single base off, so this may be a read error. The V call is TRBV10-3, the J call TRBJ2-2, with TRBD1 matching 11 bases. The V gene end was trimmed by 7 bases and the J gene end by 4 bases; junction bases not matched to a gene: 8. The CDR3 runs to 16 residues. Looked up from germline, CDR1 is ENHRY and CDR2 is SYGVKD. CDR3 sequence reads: CAINVVGTGGTGELFF. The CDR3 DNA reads TGTGCCATCAATGTGGTGGGGACAGGGGGCACCGGGGAGCTGTTTTTT.

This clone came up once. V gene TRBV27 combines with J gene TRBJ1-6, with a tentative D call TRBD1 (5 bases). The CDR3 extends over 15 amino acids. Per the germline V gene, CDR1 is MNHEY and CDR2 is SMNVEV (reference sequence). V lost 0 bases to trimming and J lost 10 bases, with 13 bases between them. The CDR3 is CASSLSGTLGSPLHF. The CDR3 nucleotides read TGTGCCAGCAGTTTATCAGGGACCCTCGGGTCACCCCTCCACTTT.

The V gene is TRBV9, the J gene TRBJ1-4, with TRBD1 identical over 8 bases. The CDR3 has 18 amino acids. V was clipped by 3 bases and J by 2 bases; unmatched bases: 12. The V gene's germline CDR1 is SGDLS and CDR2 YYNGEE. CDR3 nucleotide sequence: TGTGCCAGCAGCGCGACCGTGACAGGGGTTGGCACTAATGAAAAACTGTTTTTT. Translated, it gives CASSATVTGVGTNEKLFF.

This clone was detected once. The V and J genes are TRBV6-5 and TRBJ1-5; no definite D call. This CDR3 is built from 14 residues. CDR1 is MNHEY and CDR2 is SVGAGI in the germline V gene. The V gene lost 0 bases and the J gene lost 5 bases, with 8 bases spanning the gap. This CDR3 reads CASSYSLWHQPQHF. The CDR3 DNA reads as TGTGCCAGCAGTTACTCGCTTTGGCATCAGCCCCAGCATTTT.

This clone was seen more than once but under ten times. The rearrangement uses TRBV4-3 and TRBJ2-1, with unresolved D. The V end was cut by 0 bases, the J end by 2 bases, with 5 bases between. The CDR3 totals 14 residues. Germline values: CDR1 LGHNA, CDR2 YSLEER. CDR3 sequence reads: CASSQDTPYNEQFF. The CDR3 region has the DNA TGCGCCAGCAGCCAAGACACGCCCTACAATGAGCAGTTCTTC.

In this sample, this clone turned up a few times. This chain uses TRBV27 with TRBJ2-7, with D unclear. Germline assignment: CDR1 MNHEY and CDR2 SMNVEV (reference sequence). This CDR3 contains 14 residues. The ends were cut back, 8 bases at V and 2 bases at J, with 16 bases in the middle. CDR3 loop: CASAISDGTYEQYF. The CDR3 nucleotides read TGTGCCAGCGCGATCTCGGACGGTACCTACGAGCAGTACTTC.

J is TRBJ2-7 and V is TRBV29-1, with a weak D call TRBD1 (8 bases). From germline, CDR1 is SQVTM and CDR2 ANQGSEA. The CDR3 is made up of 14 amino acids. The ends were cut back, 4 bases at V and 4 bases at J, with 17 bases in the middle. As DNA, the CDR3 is TGCAGCGTTGCCTCACAGGGGGGAGGGTACGAGCAGTACTTC. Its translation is CSVASQGGGYEQYF.